The source of this TCR beta chain is a study of cytomegalovirus exposure and HLA in healthy donors. This PCR relied on a set of 60 Vbeta primers and 13 Jbeta primers. Profiled with immunoSEQ multiplex PCR; TCRdb holds only in-frame clones, not every one. The table has more than 90,000 clones, 75% seen once. V dropped 0 bases and J dropped 0; count of bases not matched to a gene: 4. CDR3 size: 16 residues. The germline V gene has CDR1 SGHRS and CDR2 YFSETQ. The chain combines TRBV5-1 with TRBJ2-7, with TRBD1 matching 9 bases. The clonotype comes from a man between 45 and 60 years old in good health and CMV-seronegative. Sequenced: PBMCs. CDR3 sequence: CASSLAGQGTSYEQYF. CDR3 bases: TGCGCCAGCAGCTTGGCCGGACAGGGGACCTCCTACGAGCAGTACTTC.